The 11 T cell receptor beta chains listed next were all sequenced from one sample in a study of blood T cell repertoires in COVID-19. Only in-frame clones appear in the TCRdb table, and some are missing; sequencing was by immunoSEQ multiplex PCR. The repertoire holds over 300,000 clones, with 86% as singletons. The sample comprised PBMCs or T cells enriched from blood (not recorded which). All receptors come from a woman between 18 and 29 years old who had recovered from COVID-19.

This clone was seen a single time. This rearrangement joins TRBV28 to TRBJ1-6; TRBD1 matches at 10 bases. The CDR3 totals 16 residues. The J segment lost 2 bases and the V segment lost 6 bases, leaving 4 bases of the junction unmatched. Germline-derived CDR1 and CDR2 are MDHEN and SYDVKM. CDR3: CASSRDRGTYNSPLHF. CDR3 bases: TGTGCCAGCAGCCGGGACAGGGGCACCTATAATTCACCCCTCCACTTT.

The gene calls are TRBV7-6 and TRBJ2-7, with 7 positions matching TRBD1. The CDR3 is made up of 11 amino acids. Germline CDR1 reads SGHVS; CDR2 reads FNYEAQ. CDR3 amino acids: CSDRVTYEQYF. The CDR3 DNA is TGTTCTGACAGGGTGACCTACGAGCAGTACTTC.

J is TRBJ1-2 and V is TRBV28, with D possibly TRBD1 on 6 matching bases. The germline gives CDR1 MDHEN, CDR2 SYDVKM. The CDR3 consists of 14 residues. V lost 2 bases, J lost 7 bases, and 14 bases lay in between. The DNA for the CDR3 is TGTGCCAGCAGTTTACAGTCCAGGGGAGTTGGCTACACCTTC. Protein product: CASSLQSRGVGYTF.

J is TRBJ2-2 and V is TRBV4-1; 12 bases map to TRBD2. From germline, CDR1 is MGHRA and CDR2 YSYEKL. This CDR3 has 17 amino acids. The V segment lost 3 bases and the J segment 3 bases; nucleotides outside the gene matches: 5. The CDR3 DNA is TGCGCCAGCAGCCATCCTAGCGGGGGGGCGGACACCGGGGAGCTGTTTTTT. Amino acid sequence: CASSHPSGGADTGELFF.

The rearrangement uses TRBV28 and TRBJ1-1; the match to TRBD1 covers 8 bases. The CDR3 loop spans 15 amino acids. Per the germline V gene, CDR1 is MDHEN and CDR2 is SYDVKM. Trimming at V came to 3 bases and at J to 1 base, leaving 4 bases not matched to a gene. Here the CDR3 reads CASSFARGRNTEAFF. Here the CDR3 DNA reads TGTGCCAGCAGTTTCGCCAGGGGGCGGAACACTGAAGCTTTCTTT.

This clone was seen a few times. The CDR3 nucleotides are TGTGCCAGCAGCCCTGCGCGGACTGGAAACACCATATATTTT. Protein sequence: CASSPARTGNTIYF. The chain couples TRBV7-2 to TRBJ1-3, with D unresolved. The ends were cut back, 5 bases at V and 2 bases at J, with 10 bases in the middle. This CDR3 is built from 14 residues. Germline V gene data show CDR1 as SGHTA and CDR2 as FQGNSA.

The chain has TRBV11-2 and TRBJ2-3, with 7 bases fitting TRBD2. Germline V gene data show CDR1 as SGHAT and CDR2 as FQNNGV. V shed 3 bases and J 3 bases; nucleotides not matched to a gene: 6. The CDR3 spans 15 residues. The DNA for the CDR3 is TGTGCCAGCAGCTTTGGTGGCGGGAGAACAGATACGCAGTATTTT. This translates into CASSFGGGRTDTQYF.

This clone has just a few counts. The chain couples TRBV2 to TRBJ2-7, with 7 bases matching TRBD1. The germline V gene has CDR1 SNHLY and CDR2 FYNNEI. The CDR3 length is 14 residues. The V gene end was trimmed by 6 bases and the J gene end by 0 bases; junction bases not matched to a gene: 5. CDR3 sequence (DNA): TGTGCCAGCAGAGGGGGACAGAGCTCCTACGAGCAGTACTTC. This codes for CASRGGQSSYEQYF.

The chain combines TRBV30 with TRBJ1-2, with 8 bases identical to TRBD1. The junction had 5 bases not matched to a gene; V was cut back by 5 bases and J by 12 bases. Per the germline V gene, CDR1 is GTSNPN and CDR2 is SVGIG (reference sequence). This CDR3 contains 10 residues. The CDR3, as DNA: TGTGCCTGGGAGCAGGGGGCCCACACCTTC. Protein: CAWEQGAHTF.

The rearrangement joins TRBV27 to TRBJ1-2; 9 bases fit TRBD1. CDR1 and CDR2 from the germline V gene are MNHEY and SMNVEV (reference sequence). The J segment lost 6 bases and the V segment lost 6 bases, leaving 5 bases of the junction unmatched. The CDR3 is 13 amino acids. CDR3 DNA: TGTGCCAGCAGGACCGGGACAGGGAATGGCTACACCTTC. Its protein is CASRTGTGNGYTF.

The chain carries TRBV4-1 and TRBJ2-7, with D possibly matching TRBD1 (6 bases). Trimming took 4 bases from V and 0 from J, leaving 13 bases between them. Germline V gene sequence: CDR1 MGHRA, CDR2 YSYEKL. The CDR3 totals 15 residues. CDR3 sequence reads: CASSPPGTSSYEQYF. DNA for the CDR3: TGCGCCAGCAGCCCTCCGGGGACATCCTCCTACGAGCAGTACTTC.